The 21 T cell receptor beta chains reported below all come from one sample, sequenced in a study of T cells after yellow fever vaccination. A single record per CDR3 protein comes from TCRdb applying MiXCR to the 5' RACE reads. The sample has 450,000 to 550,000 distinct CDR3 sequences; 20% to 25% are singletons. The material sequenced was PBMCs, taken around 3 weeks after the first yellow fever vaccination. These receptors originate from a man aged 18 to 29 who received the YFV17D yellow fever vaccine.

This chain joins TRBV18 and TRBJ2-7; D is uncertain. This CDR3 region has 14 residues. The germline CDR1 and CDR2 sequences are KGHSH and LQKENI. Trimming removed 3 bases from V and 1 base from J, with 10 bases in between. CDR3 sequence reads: CASSPSQLSYEQYF. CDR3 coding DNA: TGTGCCAGCTCACCGTCGCAACTGTCCTACGAGCAGTACTTC.

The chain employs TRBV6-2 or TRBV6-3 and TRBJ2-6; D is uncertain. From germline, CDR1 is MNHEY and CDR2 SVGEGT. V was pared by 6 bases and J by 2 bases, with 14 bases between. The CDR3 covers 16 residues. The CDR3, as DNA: TGTGCCAGCAGCCCCGTCCGTGCACCTGGGGCCAACGTCCTGACTTTC. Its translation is CASSPVRAPGANVLTF.

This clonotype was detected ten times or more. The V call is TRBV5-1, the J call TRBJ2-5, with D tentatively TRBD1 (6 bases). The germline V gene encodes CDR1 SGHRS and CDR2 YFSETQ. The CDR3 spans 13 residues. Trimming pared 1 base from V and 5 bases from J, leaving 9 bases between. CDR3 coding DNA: TGCGCCAGCAGCTTGCCAGGGGAGGAGACCCAGTACTTC. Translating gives CASSLPGEETQYF.

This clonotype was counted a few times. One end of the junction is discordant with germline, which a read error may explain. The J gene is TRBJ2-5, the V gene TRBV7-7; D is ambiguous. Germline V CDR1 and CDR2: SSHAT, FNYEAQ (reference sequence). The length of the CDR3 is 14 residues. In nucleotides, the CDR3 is TGTGCTAGCAGCTCCCCTGGGAATCCGGAGACCCAGTACTTC. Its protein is CASSSPGNPETQYF.

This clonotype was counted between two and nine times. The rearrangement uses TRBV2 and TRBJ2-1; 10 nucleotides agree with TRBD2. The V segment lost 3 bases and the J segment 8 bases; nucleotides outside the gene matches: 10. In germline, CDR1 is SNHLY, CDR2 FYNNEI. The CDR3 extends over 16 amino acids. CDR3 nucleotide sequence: TGTGCCAGCAGTGAGGGTCCTCAGCGGGGGGGGTATGAGCAGTTCTTC. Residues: CASSEGPQRGGYEQFF.

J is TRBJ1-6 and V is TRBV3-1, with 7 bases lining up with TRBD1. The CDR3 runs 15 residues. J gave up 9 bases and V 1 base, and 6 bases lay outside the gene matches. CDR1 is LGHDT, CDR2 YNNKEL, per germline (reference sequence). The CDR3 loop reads CASSQGQGVVSPLHF. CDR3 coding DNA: TGTGCCAGCAGCCAAGGGCAGGGGGTGGTTTCACCCCTCCACTTT.

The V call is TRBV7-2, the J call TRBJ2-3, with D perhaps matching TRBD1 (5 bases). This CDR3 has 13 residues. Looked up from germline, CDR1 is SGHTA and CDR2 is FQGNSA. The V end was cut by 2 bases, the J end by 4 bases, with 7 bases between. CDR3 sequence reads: CASSLQGSDTQYF. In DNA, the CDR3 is TGTGCCAGCAGCTTACAGGGATCAGATACGCAGTATTTT.

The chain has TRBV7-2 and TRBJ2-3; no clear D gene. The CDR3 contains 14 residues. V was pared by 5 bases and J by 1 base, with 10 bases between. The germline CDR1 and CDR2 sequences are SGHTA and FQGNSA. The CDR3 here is CASSPYGGTDTQYF. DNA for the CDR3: TGTGCCAGCAGCCCTTATGGCGGCACAGATACGCAGTATTTT.

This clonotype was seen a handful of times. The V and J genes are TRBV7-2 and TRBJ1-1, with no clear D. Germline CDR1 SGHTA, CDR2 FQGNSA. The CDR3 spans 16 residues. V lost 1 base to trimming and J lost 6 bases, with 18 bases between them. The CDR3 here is CASSLGRWGRRPEAFF. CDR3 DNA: TGTGCCAGCAGCTTAGGGAGGTGGGGAAGGCGGCCTGAAGCTTTCTTT.

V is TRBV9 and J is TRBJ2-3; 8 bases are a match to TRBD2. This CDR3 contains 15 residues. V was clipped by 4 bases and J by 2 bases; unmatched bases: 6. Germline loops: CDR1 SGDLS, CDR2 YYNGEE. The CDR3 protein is CASSPSAGVTDTQYF. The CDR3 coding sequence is TGTGCCAGCAGCCCATCAGCGGGGGTCACAGATACGCAGTATTTT.

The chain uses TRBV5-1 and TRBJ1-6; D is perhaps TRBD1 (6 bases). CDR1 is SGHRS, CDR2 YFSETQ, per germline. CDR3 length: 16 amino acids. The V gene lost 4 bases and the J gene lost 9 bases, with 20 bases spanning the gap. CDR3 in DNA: TGCGCCAGCAGCGGCGGGGGAGGGGGTGAGGGTTCACCCCTCCACTTT. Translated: CASSGGGGGEGSPLHF.

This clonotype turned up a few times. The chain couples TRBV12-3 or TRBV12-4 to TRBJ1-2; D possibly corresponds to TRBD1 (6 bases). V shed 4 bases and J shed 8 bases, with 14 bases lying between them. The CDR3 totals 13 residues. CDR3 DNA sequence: TGTGCCAGCAGTTCCGACGCCGACAGGGGCTACACCTTC. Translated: CASSSDADRGYTF.

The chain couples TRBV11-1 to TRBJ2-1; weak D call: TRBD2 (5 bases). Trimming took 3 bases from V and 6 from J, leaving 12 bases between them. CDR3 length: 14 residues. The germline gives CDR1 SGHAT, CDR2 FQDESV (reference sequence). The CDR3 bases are TGTGCCAGCAGCTTCCAGCGGAGATCCAATGAGCAGTTCTTC. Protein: CASSFQRRSNEQFF. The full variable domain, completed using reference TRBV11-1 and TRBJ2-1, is EAEVAQSPRYKITEKSQAVAFWCDPISGHATLYWYRQILGQGPELLVQFQDESVVDDSQLPKDRFSAERLKGVDSTLKIQPAELGDSAMYLCASSFQRRSNEQFFGPGTRLTVL.

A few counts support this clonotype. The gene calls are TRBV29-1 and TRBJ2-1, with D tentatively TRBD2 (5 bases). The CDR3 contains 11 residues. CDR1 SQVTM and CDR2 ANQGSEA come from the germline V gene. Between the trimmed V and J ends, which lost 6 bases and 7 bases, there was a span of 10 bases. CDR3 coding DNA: TGCAGCGTCCCAACGGGAAATGAGCAGTTCTTC. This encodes CSVPTGNEQFF.

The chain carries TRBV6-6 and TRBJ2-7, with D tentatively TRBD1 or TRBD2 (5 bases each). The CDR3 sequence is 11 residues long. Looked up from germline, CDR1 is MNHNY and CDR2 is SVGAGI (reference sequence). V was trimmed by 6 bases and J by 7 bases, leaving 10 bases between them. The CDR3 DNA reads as TGTGCCAGCAGGGGACCGGGGGAGCAGTACTTC. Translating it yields CASRGPGEQYF.

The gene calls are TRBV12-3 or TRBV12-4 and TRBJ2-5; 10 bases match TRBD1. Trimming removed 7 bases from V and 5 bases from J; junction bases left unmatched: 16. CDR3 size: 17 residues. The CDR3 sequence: CASTPRFGTGDGETQYF. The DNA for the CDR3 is TGTGCCAGCACCCCTAGGTTCGGGACAGGGGATGGGGAGACCCAGTACTTC.

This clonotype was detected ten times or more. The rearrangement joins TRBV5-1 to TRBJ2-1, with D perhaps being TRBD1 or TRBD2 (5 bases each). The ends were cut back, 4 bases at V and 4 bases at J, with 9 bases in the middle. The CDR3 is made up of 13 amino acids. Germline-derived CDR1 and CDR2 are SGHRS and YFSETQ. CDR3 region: CASSRDGYNEQFF. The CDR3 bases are TGCGCCAGCAGCAGGGACGGATACAATGAGCAGTTCTTC. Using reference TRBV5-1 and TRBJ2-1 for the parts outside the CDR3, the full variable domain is KAGVTQTPRYLIKTRGQQVTLSCSPISGHRSVSWYQQTPGQGLQFLFEYFSETQRNKGNFPGRFSGRQFSNSRSEMNVSTLELGDSALYLCASSRDGYNEQFFGPGTRLTVL.

CDR3 nucleotide sequence: TGTGCCAGCAGTTTATCCCGAGCCAAAAACATTCAGTACTTC. Amino acids: CASSLSRAKNIQYF. The chain couples TRBV12-3 or TRBV12-4 to TRBJ2-4, with unresolved D. CDR3 length: 14 amino acids. The ends were cut back, 2 bases at V and 0 bases at J, with 5 bases in the middle.

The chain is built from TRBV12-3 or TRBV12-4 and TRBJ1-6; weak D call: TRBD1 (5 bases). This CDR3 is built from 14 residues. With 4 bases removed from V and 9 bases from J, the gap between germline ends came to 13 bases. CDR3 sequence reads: CASSWGPTGSPLHF. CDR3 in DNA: TGTGCCAGCAGTTGGGGACCGACTGGTTCACCCCTCCACTTT.

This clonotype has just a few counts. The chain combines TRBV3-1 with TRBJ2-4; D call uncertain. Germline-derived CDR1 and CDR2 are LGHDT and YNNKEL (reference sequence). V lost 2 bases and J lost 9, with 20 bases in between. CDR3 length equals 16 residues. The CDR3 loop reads CASSQMMEDTPGIQYF. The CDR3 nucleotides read TGTGCCAGCAGCCAAATGATGGAAGACACCCCGGGCATTCAGTACTTC.

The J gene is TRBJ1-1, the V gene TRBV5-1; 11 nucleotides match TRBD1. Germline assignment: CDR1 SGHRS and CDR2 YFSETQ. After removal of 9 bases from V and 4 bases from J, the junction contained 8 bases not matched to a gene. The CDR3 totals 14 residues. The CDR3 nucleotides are TGCGCCACCCGCCGGACAGGGGGCGTCACTGAAGCTTTCTTT. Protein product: CATRRTGGVTEAFF.